Reported below is one T cell receptor beta chain. The data originate from a study of blood T cell repertoires in COVID-19. As for the study in general: Italy, Spain and the United States were the sources of the convalescent and acute COVID-19 samples. In each case, the material was cDNA or gDNA derived from T cells, B-cell-depleted T cells, or PBMCs.

Between the trimmed V and J ends, which lost 5 bases and 6 bases, there was a span of 7 bases. Germline loops: CDR1 SEHNR, CDR2 FQNEAQ (reference sequence). This CDR3 comprises 12 residues. In the original processing: The authors estimated nucleated cell counts from reference gene primer amplification. Assay used: immunoSEQ multiplex PCR; TCRdb lists only in-frame clones, some missing. V, J and clone size derive from that table, while D and trimming were established from the DNA sequence. This sample has 55,000 to 90,000 clones, with about 88% found just once. V usage is TRBV7-9 and J usage is TRBJ2-2; weak D call: TRBD2 (5 bases). This receptor was obtained from a man aged 65 to 85 with active COVID-19. Sequencing used peripheral blood. CDR3 sequence reads: CASSPGAGELFF. As DNA, the CDR3 is TGTGCCAGCAGCCCCGGGGCCGGGGAGCTGTTTTTT.